This record looks at one TCR beta chain sequence and its context. Its antigen is currently unknown. The data derive from a study of radiotherapy plus CTLA-4 blockade in lung cancer. Study outcomes and limitations: Early clone dynamics of blood T cells, plus interferon-beta, reportedly predicted response best. The study found tumor-derived TCR clones expanded in blood after radiotherapy plus ipilimumab.

This table comes from immunoSEQ multiplex PCR, and its TCRdb copy is limited to in-frame clones, with some not included. Of some 110,000 clones in the sample, more than 75% were seen once. The receptor was isolated from a human donor with non-small cell lung cancer that progressed on radiotherapy plus ipilimumab. Some clones in this sample may be carry-over from other donors' samples. The input for sequencing was peripheral blood, taken from a patient treated with radiotherapy plus ipilimumab.

CDR3 loop: CASSFGQPQYYEQYF. The CDR3 bases are TGTGCCAGCAGCTTCGGTCAGCCGCAATACTACGAGCAGTACTTC. The chain couples TRBV7-8 to TRBJ2-7; the D is unclear. Germline V CDR1 and CDR2: SGHVS, FQNEAQ. The CDR3 sequence is 15 residues long. V dropped 3 bases and J dropped 3 bases, with 15 bases sitting between them.